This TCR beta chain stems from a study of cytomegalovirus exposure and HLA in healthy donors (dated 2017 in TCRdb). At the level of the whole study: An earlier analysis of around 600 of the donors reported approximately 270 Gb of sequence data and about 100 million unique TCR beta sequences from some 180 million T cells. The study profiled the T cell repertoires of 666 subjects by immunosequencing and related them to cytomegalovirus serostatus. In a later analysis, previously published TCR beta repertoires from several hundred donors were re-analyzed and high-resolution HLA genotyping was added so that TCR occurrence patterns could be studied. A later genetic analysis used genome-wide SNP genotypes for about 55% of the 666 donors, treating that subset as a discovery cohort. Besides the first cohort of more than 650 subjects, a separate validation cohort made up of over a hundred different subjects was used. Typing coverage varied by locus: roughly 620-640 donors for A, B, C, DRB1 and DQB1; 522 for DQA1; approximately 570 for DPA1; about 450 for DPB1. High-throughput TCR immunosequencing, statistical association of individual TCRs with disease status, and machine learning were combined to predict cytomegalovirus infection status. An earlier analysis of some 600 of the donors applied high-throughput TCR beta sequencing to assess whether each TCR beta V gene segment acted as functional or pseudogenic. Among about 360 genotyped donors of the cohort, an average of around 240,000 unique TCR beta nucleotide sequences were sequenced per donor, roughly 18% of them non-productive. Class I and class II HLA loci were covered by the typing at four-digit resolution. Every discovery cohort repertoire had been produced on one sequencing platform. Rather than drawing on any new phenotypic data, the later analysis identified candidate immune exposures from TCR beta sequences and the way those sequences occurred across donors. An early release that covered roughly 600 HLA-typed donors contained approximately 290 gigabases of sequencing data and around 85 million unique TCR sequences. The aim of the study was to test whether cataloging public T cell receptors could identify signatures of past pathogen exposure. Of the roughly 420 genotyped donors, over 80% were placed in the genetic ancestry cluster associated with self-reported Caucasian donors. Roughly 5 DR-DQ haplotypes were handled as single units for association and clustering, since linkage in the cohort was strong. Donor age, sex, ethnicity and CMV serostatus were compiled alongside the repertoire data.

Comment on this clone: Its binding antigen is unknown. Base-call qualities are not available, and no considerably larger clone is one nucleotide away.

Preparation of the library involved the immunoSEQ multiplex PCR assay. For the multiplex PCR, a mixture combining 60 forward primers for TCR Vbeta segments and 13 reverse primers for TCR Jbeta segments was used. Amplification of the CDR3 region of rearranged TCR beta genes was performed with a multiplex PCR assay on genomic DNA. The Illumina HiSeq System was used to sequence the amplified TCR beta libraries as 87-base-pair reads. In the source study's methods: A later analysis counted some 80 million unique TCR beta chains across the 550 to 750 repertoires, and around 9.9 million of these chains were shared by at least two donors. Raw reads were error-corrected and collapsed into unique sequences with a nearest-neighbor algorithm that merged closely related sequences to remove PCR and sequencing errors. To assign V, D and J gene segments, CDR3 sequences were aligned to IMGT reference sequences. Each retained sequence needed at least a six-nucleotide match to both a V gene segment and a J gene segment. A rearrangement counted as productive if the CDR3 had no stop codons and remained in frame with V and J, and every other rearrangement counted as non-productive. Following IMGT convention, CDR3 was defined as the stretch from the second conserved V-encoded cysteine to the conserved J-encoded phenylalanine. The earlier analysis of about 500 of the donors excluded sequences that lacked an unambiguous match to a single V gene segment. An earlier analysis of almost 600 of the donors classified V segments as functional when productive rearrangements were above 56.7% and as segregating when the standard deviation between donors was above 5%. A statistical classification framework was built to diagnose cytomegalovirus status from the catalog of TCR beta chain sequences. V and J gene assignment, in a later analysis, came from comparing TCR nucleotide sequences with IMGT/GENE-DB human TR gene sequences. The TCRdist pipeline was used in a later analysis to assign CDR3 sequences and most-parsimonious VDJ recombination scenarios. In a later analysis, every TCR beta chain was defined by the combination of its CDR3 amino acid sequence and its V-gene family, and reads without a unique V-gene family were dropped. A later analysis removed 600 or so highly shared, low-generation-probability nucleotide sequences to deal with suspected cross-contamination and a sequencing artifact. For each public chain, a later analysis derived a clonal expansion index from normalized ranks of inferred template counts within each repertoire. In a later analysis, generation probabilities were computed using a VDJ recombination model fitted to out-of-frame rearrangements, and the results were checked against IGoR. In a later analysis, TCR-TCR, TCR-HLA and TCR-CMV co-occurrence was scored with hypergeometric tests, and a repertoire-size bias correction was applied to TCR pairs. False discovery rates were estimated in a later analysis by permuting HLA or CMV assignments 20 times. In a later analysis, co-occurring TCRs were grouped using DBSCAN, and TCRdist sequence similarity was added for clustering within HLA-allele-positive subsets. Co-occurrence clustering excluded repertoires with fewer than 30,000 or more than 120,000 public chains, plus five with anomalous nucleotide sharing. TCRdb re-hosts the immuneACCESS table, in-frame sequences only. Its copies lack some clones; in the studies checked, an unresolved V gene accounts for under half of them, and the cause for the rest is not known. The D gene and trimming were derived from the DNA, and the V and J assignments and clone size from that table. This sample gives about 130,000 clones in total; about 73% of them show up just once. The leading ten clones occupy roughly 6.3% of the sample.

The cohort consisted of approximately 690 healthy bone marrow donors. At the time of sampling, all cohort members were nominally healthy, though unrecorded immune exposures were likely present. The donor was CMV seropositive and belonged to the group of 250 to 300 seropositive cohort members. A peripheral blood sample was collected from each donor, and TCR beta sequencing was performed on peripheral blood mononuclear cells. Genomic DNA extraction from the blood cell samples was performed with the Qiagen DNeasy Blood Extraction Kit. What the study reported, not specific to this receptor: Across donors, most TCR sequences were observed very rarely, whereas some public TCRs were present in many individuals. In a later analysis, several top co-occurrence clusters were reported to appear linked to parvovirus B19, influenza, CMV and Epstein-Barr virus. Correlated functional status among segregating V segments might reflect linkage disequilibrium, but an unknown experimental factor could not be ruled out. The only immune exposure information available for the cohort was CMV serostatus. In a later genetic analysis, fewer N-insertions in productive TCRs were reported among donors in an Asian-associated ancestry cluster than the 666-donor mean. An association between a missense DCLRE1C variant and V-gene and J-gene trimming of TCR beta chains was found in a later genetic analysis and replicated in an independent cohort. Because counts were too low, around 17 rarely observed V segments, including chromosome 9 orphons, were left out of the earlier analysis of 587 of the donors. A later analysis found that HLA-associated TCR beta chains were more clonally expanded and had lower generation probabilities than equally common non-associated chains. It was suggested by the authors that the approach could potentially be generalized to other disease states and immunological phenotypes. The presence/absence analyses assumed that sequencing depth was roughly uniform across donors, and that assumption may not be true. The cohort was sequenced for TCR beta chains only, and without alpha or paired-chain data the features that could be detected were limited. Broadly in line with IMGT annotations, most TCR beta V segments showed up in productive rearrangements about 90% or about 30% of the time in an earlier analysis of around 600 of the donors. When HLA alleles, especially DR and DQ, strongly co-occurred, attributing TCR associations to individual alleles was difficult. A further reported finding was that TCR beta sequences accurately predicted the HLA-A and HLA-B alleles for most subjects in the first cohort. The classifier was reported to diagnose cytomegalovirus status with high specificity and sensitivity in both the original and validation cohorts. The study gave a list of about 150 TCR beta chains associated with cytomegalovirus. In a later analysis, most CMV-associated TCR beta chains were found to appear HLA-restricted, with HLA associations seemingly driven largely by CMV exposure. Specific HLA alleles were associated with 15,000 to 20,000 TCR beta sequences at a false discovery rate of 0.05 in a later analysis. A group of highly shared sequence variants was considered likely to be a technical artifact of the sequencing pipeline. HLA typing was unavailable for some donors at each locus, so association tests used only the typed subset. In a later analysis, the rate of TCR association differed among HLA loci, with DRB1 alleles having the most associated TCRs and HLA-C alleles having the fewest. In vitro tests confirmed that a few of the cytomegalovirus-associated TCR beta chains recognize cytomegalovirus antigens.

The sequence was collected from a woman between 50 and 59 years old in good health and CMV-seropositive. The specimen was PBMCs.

At the DNA level, the sequence is TGTGCCAGCAGTTCGGACCGGGGAACTGAAGCTTTCTTT. Translated, this gives CASSSDRGTEAFF. The rearranged chain carries TRBV6-5 and TRBJ1-1; no D gene call is confident. From the germline V gene, CDR1 is MNHEY and CDR2 is SVGAGI. V is shortened by 4 bases, J by 5 bases, and the region joining them spans 11 bases. The CDR3 contains 13 residues, cysteine and phenylalanine counted. Of the read, only the CDR3 DNA is kept; its 39 bases are in frame from base 1.